This T cell receptor beta chain was captured by sequencing in a study of OX40 agonist ivuxolimab in advanced cancers. On the study more broadly: Ivuxolimab is an agonistic anti-OX40 (CD134) antibody, and patients were treated with it.

This clone was observed a single time. The antigen is undetermined. This table comes from immunoSEQ multiplex PCR, and its TCRdb copy is limited to in-frame clones, with some not included. This sample has roughly 25,000 clones, with around nine tenths found just once. With 6 bases clipped from V and 5 bases from J, the junction kept 6 bases outside the gene matches. Germline lookup yields CDR1 MRHNA and CDR2 SNTAGT. The CDR3 is made up of 15 amino acids. Overall study results and limits: Clonal expansion from baseline to week 6 occurred in both CD4+ and CD8+ T cells. The authors also found low normalized T-cell clonal expansion in some nonresponders.

The chain has TRBV6-4 and TRBJ2-2, with 10 positions matching TRBD1. The source material was CD4+ or CD8+ T cells sorted from blood, sampled in a trial of the OX40 agonist ivuxolimab. The receptor was isolated from an adult with an advanced solid tumor such as melanoma, head and neck, liver or kidney cancer. The CDR3 nucleotides read TGTGCCAGCAGACCAGGACAGGGGGAAACCGGGGAGCTGTTTTTT. This encodes CASRPGQGETGELFF.